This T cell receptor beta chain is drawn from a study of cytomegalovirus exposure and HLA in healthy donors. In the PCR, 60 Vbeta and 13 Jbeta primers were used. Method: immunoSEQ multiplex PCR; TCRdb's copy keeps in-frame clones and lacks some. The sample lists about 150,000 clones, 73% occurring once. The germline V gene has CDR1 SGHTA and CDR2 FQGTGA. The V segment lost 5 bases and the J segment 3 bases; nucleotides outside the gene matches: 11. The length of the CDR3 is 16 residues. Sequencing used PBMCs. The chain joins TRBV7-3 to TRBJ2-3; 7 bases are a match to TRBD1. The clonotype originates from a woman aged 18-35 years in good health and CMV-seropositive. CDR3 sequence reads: CASSPHSRRGTDTQYF. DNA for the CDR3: TGTGCCAGCAGCCCCCACTCCCGCAGGGGGACAGATACGCAGTATTTT.